The 16 T cell receptor beta chains presented below share a single source sample, sequenced in a study of beta chain features in type 1 diabetes. Expressed TCRB transcripts got sequenced, as all isolated RNA was reverse transcribed. The data were produced by immunoSEQ multiplex PCR, yet TCRdb's version contains in-frame clones alone and is incomplete. Of about 930,000 clones in the sample, roughly 17% are singletons; the top ten hold around 0.02%. What was sequenced was naive CD4+ T cells from blood. These receptor sequences come from a woman between 18 and 29 years old in good health.

The gene calls are TRBV19 and TRBJ2-5; 12 bases agree with TRBD1. Germline V gene sequence: CDR1 LNHDA, CDR2 SQIVND (reference sequence). Germline trimming cut 6 bases from V and 10 bases from J; bases unmatched to any gene: 9. CDR3 size: 14 residues. The CDR3 DNA reads as TGTGCCAGTAGCCCGGGACAGGGGGCACGTGGCCAGTACTTC. Translating gives CASSPGQGARGQYF.

This clone showed up just once. CDR3 sequence reads: CASAGLPTDTQYF. CDR3 nucleotides: TGTGCTAGTGCGGGACTGCCTACAGATACGCAGTATTTT. J is TRBJ2-3 and V is TRBV12-5, with TRBD2 as a possible D gene (6 bases). The CDR3 has 13 residues. Trimming took 7 bases from V and 3 from J, leaving 11 bases between them. Germline CDR1 LGHNT, CDR2 FRNRAP.

This clone was observed a few times. The chain joins TRBV29-1 to TRBJ2-7; tentatively, D is TRBD1 (5 bases). Trimming removed 4 bases from V and 0 bases from J, with 13 bases in between. The germline CDR1 and CDR2 sequences are SQVTM and ANQGSEA. The CDR3 spans 14 residues. Written as DNA, the CDR3 is TGCAGCGTTGTCTCAGGGCCTGCCTCCTACGAGCAGTACTTC. Its translation: CSVVSGPASYEQYF.

This clone appeared a few times. The V call is TRBV7-2, the J call TRBJ2-5; D may be TRBD2 (6 bases). Deletions cut 5 bases from V and 4 bases from J, with 11 bases between. The CDR3 covers 13 residues. The germline V gene encodes CDR1 SGHTA and CDR2 FQGNSA. In nucleotides, the CDR3 is TGTGCCAGCAGCGGACGACTAGGAGAGACCCAGTACTTC. It encodes CASSGRLGETQYF.

This chain links TRBV7-2 with TRBJ1-2; a possible D gene is TRBD1 (5 bases). CDR1 and CDR2 from the germline V gene are SGHTA and FQGNSA. V was shortened by 7 bases and J by 11 bases, with 20 bases between the two germline ends. This CDR3 has 13 residues. CDR3: CASTLPGALWYTF. DNA of the CDR3: TGTGCCAGCACATTACCTGGGGCCCTCTGGTACACCTTC.

This chain uses TRBV7-9 with TRBJ1-2; D not resolved. V was cut by 5 bases and J by 4 bases, with 14 bases left in between. This CDR3 has 14 residues. Germline assignment: CDR1 SEHNR and CDR2 FQNEAQ (reference sequence). Here the CDR3 DNA reads TGTGCCAGCAGCCCGGGGTCGCTGGGCTATGGCTACACCTTC. Residues: CASSPGSLGYGYTF.

The rearrangement uses TRBV14 and TRBJ1-6, with D uncertain. The CDR3 contains 16 residues. Trimming removed 0 bases from V and 7 bases from J, with 13 bases in between. Germline CDR1 SGHDN, CDR2 FVKESK. The CDR3 sequence is CASSQDTGFLNSPLHF. The CDR3 DNA reads as TGTGCCAGCAGCCAAGATACCGGGTTCTTAAATTCACCCCTCCACTTT.

This clone was seen a few times. The gene calls are TRBV12-1 and TRBJ2-1; the table calls TRBD1, which could not be checked here. TRBV12-1 is tagged as a pseudogene. The CDR3 runs to 13 residues. The CDR3 loop is CASSPKLYNEQFF. Here the CDR3 DNA reads TGTGCCAGCAGCCCCAAATTGTACAATGAGCAGTTCTTC.

V usage is TRBV21-1 and J usage is TRBJ2-1; no DNA check was done on the table's D call, TRBD2. TRBV21-1 is a pseudogene segment. The CDR3 is made up of 17 amino acids. The CDR3: CASSKEGGGGHQYEQFF. Here the CDR3 DNA reads TGTGCCAGCAGCAAAGAAGGCGGAGGTGGGCATCAATATGAGCAGTTCTTC.

The genes are TRBV7-9 and TRBJ2-7; D remains unclear. This CDR3 is built from 11 residues. Germline loops: CDR1 SEHNR, CDR2 FQNEAQ (reference sequence). V shed 2 bases and J shed 6 bases, with 5 bases lying between them. CDR3 sequence (DNA): TGTGCCAGCAGCTTATGGAGCGAGCAGTACTTC. Encoded protein: CASSLWSEQYF.

The V gene is TRBV9, the J gene TRBJ2-3; unclear D gene. CDR3 length equals 15 residues. Germline-derived CDR1 and CDR2 are SGDLS and YYNGEE. The germline V and J ends were trimmed by 4 bases and 0 bases, with 12 bases remaining between them. This CDR3 reads CASSFPDSSTDTQYF. CDR3 DNA: TGTGCCAGCAGCTTCCCGGATTCTAGCACAGATACGCAGTATTTT.

This rearrangement joins TRBV5-1 to TRBJ2-1; tentatively, D is TRBD1 (5 bases). This CDR3 spans 18 amino acids. Germline CDR1 is SGHRS and CDR2 is YFSETQ. V lost 0 bases, J lost 5 bases, and 21 bases lay in between. This CDR3 is CASSLAPSGPILHNEQFF. Written as DNA, the CDR3 is TGCGCCAGCAGCTTGGCCCCGTCAGGGCCAATCCTACACAATGAGCAGTTCTTC.

The V and J genes are TRBV14 and TRBJ2-1; D perhaps matches TRBD2 (5 bases). Trimming shortened V by 4 bases and J by 7 bases, and 5 bases separated the two germline ends. The CDR3 sequence is 11 residues long. The V gene's germline CDR1 is SGHDN and CDR2 FVKESK. The CDR3 loop is CASSLANEQFF. CDR3 coding DNA: TGTGCCAGCAGCCTAGCGAATGAGCAGTTCTTC.

V is TRBV5-1 and J is TRBJ2-2; TRBD1 agrees at 8 bases. With V trimmed by 4 bases and J by 7 bases, 9 bases remained unmatched. The CDR3 runs 15 residues. The germline gives CDR1 SGHRS, CDR2 YFSETQ. Here the CDR3 reads CASSPRQGIIGELFF. CDR3 coding DNA: TGCGCCAGCAGCCCTAGACAGGGGATCATCGGGGAGCTGTTTTTT.

This clone was counted between two and nine times. CDR3 nucleotides: TGCAGCGTTGACGACCAGGGGTATACGCAGTATTTT. Translating it yields CSVDDQGYTQYF. The chain is built from TRBV29-1 and TRBJ2-3; maybe TRBD1 (6 bases). Germline V lookup: CDR1 SQVTM, CDR2 ANQGSEA. There are 12 residues in the CDR3. Between the trimmed V and J ends, which lost 3 bases and 7 bases, there was a span of 11 bases.

The CDR3 loop reads CASSSDSVVAGELFF. CDR3 nucleotides: TGCGCCAGCAGCAGCGATTCCGTAGTAGCCGGGGAGCTGTTTTTT. The rearrangement links TRBV5-1 to TRBJ2-2, with D uncertain. The CDR3 runs 15 residues. The ends were cut back, 4 bases at V and 6 bases at J, with 16 bases in the middle. Germline CDR1 is SGHRS and CDR2 is YFSETQ.